This is a list of T cell receptor beta chains from one sample in a study of regulatory T cells in long-lasting Graves disease. MiXCR, run by TCRdb on the multiplex PCR reads, gives a single entry per CDR3 protein. The sample has about 440,000 distinct CDR3 sequences, under 15% seen once. Separately, the same data were catalogued under a study of T cells in Graves' hyperthyroidism and ophthalmopathy.

The sequencing here drew on peripheral blood mononuclear cells (PBMCs), taken at new diagnosis, from a patient treated with antithyroid drugs. The receptors originated from a woman in her 30s with Graves disease. Both conserved end residues are part of each CDR3. Fields, in order: CDR3 DNA, CDR3 protein, D gene, clone size, J gene, V gene. A D gene is named only where the DNA matches it firmly. Size is stated for part of the rows, as once, few or many counts, or as a class when the clone is expanded.

CDR3nt: TGTGCCAGCAGTTTTAAGGTGACTAGCGGTAGACCTTCCTACGAGCAGTACTTC
CDR3aa: CASSFKVTSGRPSYEQYF
d_gene: TRBD2
abundance: many
j_gene: TRBJ2-7
v_gene: TRBV28

CDR3nt: TGTGCCAGCAGTTACTCGACTTGGACAGGGGGTGACTATGGCTACACCTTC
CDR3aa: CASSYSTWTGGDYGYTF
d_gene: TRBD1
abundance: NA
j_gene: TRBJ1-2
v_gene: TRBV6-2/TRBV6-3

CDR3nt: TGTGCCAGCAGCTTTGGGATGGATTACGAGCAGTACTTC
CDR3aa: CASSFGMDYEQYF
d_gene: NA
abundance: many
j_gene: TRBJ2-7
v_gene: TRBV7-9

CDR3nt: TGTGCCAGCAGCTTGAAGGGGACTGCAAACTACGAGCAGTACTTC
CDR3aa: CASSLKGTANYEQYF
d_gene: NA
abundance: many
j_gene: TRBJ2-7
v_gene: TRBV5-1

CDR3nt: TGCGCCAGCAGCTTGGGACAGAATAATTCACCCCTCCACTTT
CDR3aa: CASSLGQNNSPLHF
d_gene: NA
abundance: many
j_gene: TRBJ1-6
v_gene: TRBV5-1

CDR3nt: TGCGCCAGCAGCTTGGCCGGAGGGCAGCCCTACGAGCAGTACTTC
CDR3aa: CASSLAGGQPYEQYF
d_gene: NA
abundance: many
j_gene: TRBJ2-7
v_gene: TRBV5-1

CDR3nt: TGTGCCAGCAGCCCTACAGGGGGCAACTATGGCTACACCTTC
CDR3aa: CASSPTGGNYGYTF
d_gene: TRBD1
abundance: many
j_gene: TRBJ1-2
v_gene: TRBV18

CDR3nt: TGTGCCAGCAGAGAAAGCGGTTGGCAGACCGCTGAAGCTTTCTTT
CDR3aa: CASRESGWQTAEAFF
d_gene: NA
abundance: NA
j_gene: TRBJ1-1
v_gene: TRBV27

CDR3nt: TGTGCCAGCAGCTTAGACGGCGGCACAGGGAAAGAGACCCAGTACTTC
CDR3aa: CASSLDGGTGKETQYF
d_gene: NA
abundance: many
j_gene: TRBJ2-5
v_gene: TRBV7-7

CDR3nt: TGCGCCAGCAGCCAAGGAGCGGACAACACCGGGGAGCTGTTTTTT
CDR3aa: CASSQGADNTGELFF
d_gene: NA
abundance: many
j_gene: TRBJ2-2
v_gene: TRBV4-1

CDR3nt: TGTGCCAGCTCACCCCCCGGACAGGGGATGGGCATCGGTACGCAGTATTTT
CDR3aa: CASSPPGQGMGIGTQYF
d_gene: TRBD1
abundance: many
j_gene: TRBJ2-3
v_gene: TRBV18

CDR3nt: TGTGCCAGCAGTGAAGCCGGGACTGGGGAGCAGTTCTTC
CDR3aa: CASSEAGTGEQFF
d_gene: NA
abundance: many
j_gene: TRBJ2-1
v_gene: TRBV2

CDR3nt: TGCAGTGCTACCTCATTACCGCGGGGCGATGAGCAGTTCTTC
CDR3aa: CSATSLPRGDEQFF
d_gene: NA
abundance: many
j_gene: TRBJ2-1
v_gene: TRBV20-1

CDR3nt: TGCGCCAGCAGCTTGGCGGGTCAAACCTACAATGAGCAGTTCTTC
CDR3aa: CASSLAGQTYNEQFF
d_gene: NA
abundance: many
j_gene: TRBJ2-1
v_gene: TRBV27

CDR3nt: TGCAGTGCCACGGACACTTTCGGGAGCGGGAGCTCCTACAATGAGCAGTTCTTC
CDR3aa: CSATDTFGSGSSYNEQFF
d_gene: TRBD2
abundance: many
j_gene: TRBJ2-1
v_gene: TRBV20-1

CDR3nt: TGTGCCAGCTCACCGGGACTAGCGGAAAATGAGCAGTTCTTC
CDR3aa: CASSPGLAENEQFF
d_gene: TRBD2
abundance: many
j_gene: TRBJ2-1
v_gene: TRBV18

CDR3nt: TGTGCCATACCCGGGTCGAAGAACACTGAAGCTTTCTTT
CDR3aa: CAIPGSKNTEAFF
d_gene: NA
abundance: many
j_gene: TRBJ1-1
v_gene: TRBV10-3

CDR3nt: TGTGCTAGTGGTTTGGGACAGACCACCGGGGAGCTGTTTTTT
CDR3aa: CASGLGQTTGELFF
d_gene: NA
abundance: few
j_gene: TRBJ2-2
v_gene: TRBV12-5

CDR3nt: TGCAGTGCACCTGTATGGGATAGCTCCTACAATGAGCAGTTCTTC
CDR3aa: CSAPVWDSSYNEQFF
d_gene: NA
abundance: NA
j_gene: TRBJ2-1
v_gene: TRBV20-1

CDR3nt: TGTGCCAGCATGGGGGGACATTTTTTAACTGAAGCTTTCTTT
CDR3aa: CASMGGHFLTEAFF
d_gene: NA
abundance: many
j_gene: TRBJ1-1
v_gene: TRBV6-1

CDR3nt: TGTGCCAGCAGACCGACGGCCAGAGAAGCTTTCTTT
CDR3aa: CASRPTAREAFF
d_gene: NA
abundance: NA
j_gene: TRBJ1-1
v_gene: TRBV6-1

CDR3nt: TGTGCCATCAAGCCTAGCGGTCAAGAGACCCAGTACTTC
CDR3aa: CAIKPSGQETQYF
d_gene: TRBD2
abundance: NA
j_gene: TRBJ2-5
v_gene: TRBV10-3

CDR3nt: TGTGCCAGCAGCCTACGGGAGGGGGGGCACTATGGCTACACCTTC
CDR3aa: CASSLREGGHYGYTF
d_gene: NA
abundance: many
j_gene: TRBJ1-2
v_gene: TRBV5-6

CDR3nt: TGCGCCAGCAGCTGGGGGGACAGAGAGTCTGAAGCTTTCTTT
CDR3aa: CASSWGDRESEAFF
d_gene: TRBD1
abundance: NA
j_gene: TRBJ1-1
v_gene: TRBV5-1

CDR3nt: TGCAGTGCTCCCCAGGGGATCAATCAGCCCCAGCATTTT
CDR3aa: CSAPQGINQPQHF
d_gene: NA
abundance: few
j_gene: TRBJ1-5
v_gene: TRBV20-1

CDR3nt: TGTGCCATCAGAGGGACAGCCGAATACTCCTACGAGCAGTACTTC
CDR3aa: CAIRGTAEYSYEQYF
d_gene: TRBD1
abundance: NA
j_gene: TRBJ2-7
v_gene: TRBV10-3

CDR3nt: TGCAGCGTTTCTTTAGGAAATCAGCCCCAGCATTTT
CDR3aa: CSVSLGNQPQHF
d_gene: NA
abundance: NA
j_gene: TRBJ1-5
v_gene: TRBV29-1

CDR3nt: TGTGCCACCAGGAATAGCGGATTCACAGATACGCAGTATTTT
CDR3aa: CATRNSGFTDTQYF
d_gene: NA
abundance: many
j_gene: TRBJ2-3
v_gene: TRBV24-1

CDR3nt: TGTGCCAGCTCACCACTGGCCGCTAGCGGGAGGGCCGGAGAGACCCAGTACTTC
CDR3aa: CASSPLAASGRAGETQYF
d_gene: TRBD2
abundance: NA
j_gene: TRBJ2-5
v_gene: TRBV18

CDR3nt: TGCAGTGCTAGAGATGGCCATTTGGGGGGCTACTACGAGCAGTACTTC
CDR3aa: CSARDGHLGGYYEQYF
d_gene: NA
abundance: many
j_gene: TRBJ2-7
v_gene: TRBV20-1

CDR3nt: TGCGCCAGCAGCCAAGATAGGAGGACTGAGCAGTTCTTC
CDR3aa: CASSQDRRTEQFF
d_gene: NA
abundance: NA
j_gene: TRBJ2-1
v_gene: TRBV4-1

CDR3nt: TGTGCCAGCTTAAGCCCGGGAGCGGGGGCAGATACGCAGTATTTT
CDR3aa: CASLSPGAGADTQYF
d_gene: TRBD2
abundance: many
j_gene: TRBJ2-3
v_gene: TRBV7-9

CDR3nt: TGTGCCAGCGATCGAGGACAGACCCAGTACTTC
CDR3aa: CASDRGQTQYF
d_gene: NA
abundance: few
j_gene: TRBJ2-5
v_gene: TRBV28

CDR3nt: TGTGCCAGTAGTCCGACGGGGGGCATAGGCTATGGCTACACCTTC
CDR3aa: CASSPTGGIGYGYTF
d_gene: NA
abundance: NA
j_gene: TRBJ1-2
v_gene: TRBV19

CDR3nt: TGTGCCAGCAGTTTAAGGGGGCCCCTTGACGAGCAGTACTTC
CDR3aa: CASSLRGPLDEQYF
d_gene: TRBD1
abundance: few
j_gene: TRBJ2-7
v_gene: TRBV12-3/TRBV12-4

CDR3nt: TGTGCCAGCAGCTTGAGAGGGATGGGACAGCCCCAGCATTTT
CDR3aa: CASSLRGMGQPQHF
d_gene: NA
abundance: many
j_gene: TRBJ1-5
v_gene: TRBV5-8

CDR3nt: TGTGCCACCAGTGATTTGTTAGGAAACACCGGGGAGCTGTTTTTT
CDR3aa: CATSDLLGNTGELFF
d_gene: NA
abundance: NA
j_gene: TRBJ2-2
v_gene: TRBV24-1

CDR3nt: TGTGCCAGCAGTAAAGAGACCCAGTACTTC
CDR3aa: CASSKETQYF
d_gene: NA
abundance: many
j_gene: TRBJ2-5
v_gene: TRBV2

CDR3nt: TGTGCCAGTAGTATAGAGATAGCGGGAGGGCCGAGCTCCTACAATGAGCAGTTCTTC
CDR3aa: CASSIEIAGGPSSYNEQFF
d_gene: TRBD2
abundance: few
j_gene: TRBJ2-1
v_gene: TRBV19

CDR3nt: TGTGCCAGCAGCTTAACCCCAGACAGGGTAGTGTACACTGAAGCTTTCTTT
CDR3aa: CASSLTPDRVVYTEAFF
d_gene: TRBD1
abundance: many
j_gene: TRBJ1-1
v_gene: TRBV11-2

CDR3nt: TGTGCTAGTGGCGATTCTGATAGCAATCAGCCCCAGCATTTT
CDR3aa: CASGDSDSNQPQHF
d_gene: NA
abundance: many
j_gene: TRBJ1-5
v_gene: TRBV12-5

CDR3nt: TGTGCCAGCAGTTTAGCGCCGGATGAGCAGTTCTTC
CDR3aa: CASSLAPDEQFF
d_gene: NA
abundance: many
j_gene: TRBJ2-1
v_gene: TRBV12-3/TRBV12-4

CDR3nt: TGTGCCAGCAGCTTAGGGACAAGCGGGATCTGGAATGAGCAGTTCTTC
CDR3aa: CASSLGTSGIWNEQFF
d_gene: NA
abundance: few
j_gene: TRBJ2-1
v_gene: TRBV7-3

CDR3nt: TGTGCCAGCAGGCTTTGGGGGTCAGGAGATTACAATGAGCAGTTCTTC
CDR3aa: CASRLWGSGDYNEQFF
d_gene: NA
abundance: many
j_gene: TRBJ2-1
v_gene: TRBV28

CDR3nt: TGTGCCAGCAGCTTAGACCCCGGGACCAATGAGCAGTTCTTC
CDR3aa: CASSLDPGTNEQFF
d_gene: NA
abundance: few
j_gene: TRBJ2-1
v_gene: TRBV11-2

CDR3nt: TGTGCCAGCACCGGTACTAGTCGCAATGAGCAGTTCTTC
CDR3aa: CASTGTSRNEQFF
d_gene: NA
abundance: many
j_gene: TRBJ2-1
v_gene: TRBV6-1

CDR3nt: TGTGCCAGCCGGACCAGGACAGGGGGCATCGGGGAGCTGTTTTTT
CDR3aa: CASRTRTGGIGELFF
d_gene: TRBD1
abundance: NA
j_gene: TRBJ2-2
v_gene: TRBV19

CDR3nt: TGTGCCAGCAGCTTAGATCCGGGGGCCTCTTTCAATGAGCAGTTCTTC
CDR3aa: CASSLDPGASFNEQFF
d_gene: NA
abundance: few
j_gene: TRBJ2-1
v_gene: TRBV11-2

CDR3nt: TGTGCCAGCAGCCTGTATTCAAACACTGAAGCTTTCTTT
CDR3aa: CASSLYSNTEAFF
d_gene: NA
abundance: few
j_gene: TRBJ1-1
v_gene: TRBV14

CDR3nt: TGTGCCAGCAGCTTAAATTCGGGGGAGCGTTCCTACGAGCAGTACTTC
CDR3aa: CASSLNSGERSYEQYF
d_gene: NA
abundance: many
j_gene: TRBJ2-7
v_gene: TRBV11-2

CDR3nt: TGCAGTGCTCCCGGACAACCCTCTGGAAACACCATATATTTT
CDR3aa: CSAPGQPSGNTIYF
d_gene: NA
abundance: few
j_gene: TRBJ1-3
v_gene: TRBV20-1

CDR3nt: TGTGCCAGCAGTGAGGCTAGCGGGAGCTACAATGAGCGGTTCTTC
CDR3aa: CASSEASGSYNERFF
d_gene: TRBD2
abundance: few
j_gene: TRBJ2-1
v_gene: TRBV2

CDR3nt: TGCGCCAGCAGCGGCGGGAGGCGGGACAATGAGCAGTTCTTC
CDR3aa: CASSGGRRDNEQFF
d_gene: TRBD2
abundance: NA
j_gene: TRBJ2-1
v_gene: TRBV10-1

CDR3nt: TGTGCCAGCAGCTCACACCCCAGGGGGTCCACTGAAGCTTTCTTT
CDR3aa: CASSSHPRGSTEAFF
d_gene: TRBD1
abundance: NA
j_gene: TRBJ1-1
v_gene: TRBV11-2

CDR3nt: TGTGCCGTCCGGACTAGCGAGTACAATGAGCAGTTCTTC
CDR3aa: CAVRTSEYNEQFF
d_gene: TRBD2
abundance: few
j_gene: TRBJ2-1
v_gene: TRBV10-3

CDR3nt: TGTGCCAGCAGTGAAATCAGGTCGCGGTACTTC
CDR3aa: CASSEIRSRYF
d_gene: NA
abundance: many
j_gene: TRBJ2-7
v_gene: TRBV2

CDR3nt: TGTGCCACCATGCGGATGTTAGCGGGAACCTACGAGCAGTACTTC
CDR3aa: CATMRMLAGTYEQYF
d_gene: TRBD2
abundance: NA
j_gene: TRBJ2-7
v_gene: TRBV2